Below are 31 T cell receptor beta chains sequenced from a single sample in a study of T cell responses to AZD1222 COVID-19 vaccine. Profiled with immunoSEQ multiplex PCR; TCRdb holds only in-frame clones, not every one. Among 65,000 to 80,000 clones listed, approximately 83% were seen once. This material consisted of peripheral blood, taken 28 days after the second AZD1222 dose. Receptors were obtained from an adult who received the AZD1222 COVID-19 vaccine.

This clone was detected only once. The gene calls are TRBV11-1 and TRBJ2-1; possibly TRBD2 for D (6 bases). CDR1 is SGHAT, CDR2 FQDESV, per germline (reference sequence). V lost 5 bases to trimming and J lost 0 bases, with 11 bases between them. The CDR3 has 15 residues. The CDR3 coding sequence is TGTGCCAGCAGCCTTCTGACTAGCTCCTACAATGAGCAGTTCTTC. Its translation is CASSLLTSSYNEQFF. Drawing the rest from reference TRBV11-1 and TRBJ2-1, the complete variable domain is EAEVAQSPRYKITEKSQAVAFWCDPISGHATLYWYRQILGQGPELLVQFQDESVVDDSQLPKDRFSAERLKGVDSTLKIQPAELGDSAMYLCASSLLTSSYNEQFFGPGTRLTVL.

The chain recombines TRBV6-5 with TRBJ2-3, with D unclear. The CDR3 sequence is 15 residues long. The V gene lost 6 bases and the J gene lost 0 bases, with 13 bases spanning the gap. Germline V lookup: CDR1 MNHEY, CDR2 SVGAGI. The CDR3 DNA is TGTGCCAGCAGCCCCGAGGCAGTTAGCACAGATACGCAGTATTTT. It encodes CASSPEAVSTDTQYF.

V is TRBV6-2 or TRBV6-3 and J is TRBJ2-3; 7 nucleotides match TRBD2. The CDR3 spans 17 residues. V was clipped by 2 bases and J by 4 bases; unmatched bases: 12. From germline, CDR1 is MNHEY and CDR2 SVGEGT. CDR3 sequence: CASSYPVGAGNSDTQYF. CDR3 sequence (DNA): TGTGCCAGCAGTTACCCCGTCGGAGCGGGAAACTCAGATACGCAGTATTTT.

The chain joins TRBV28 to TRBJ1-4, with 8 bases aligning to TRBD1. The CDR3 runs to 21 residues. J lost 4 bases, V lost 6 bases, and 25 bases had no gene match. Germline lookup yields CDR1 MDHEN and CDR2 SYDVKM. The CDR3 nucleotides are TGTGCCAGCAGACCCGCAGGGGGCGGGTTGCGTCCCGGAGCCTATAATGAAAAACTGTTTTTT. Translated, it gives CASRPAGGGLRPGAYNEKLFF.

The chain couples TRBV19 to TRBJ1-5, with 8 bases fitting TRBD1. The V and J ends lost 5 bases and 11 bases, in that order; junction bases with no gene match: 14. Germline V gene lookup returns CDR1 LNHDA and CDR2 SQIVND (reference sequence). The CDR3 runs to 15 residues. The CDR3 nucleotides are TGTGCCAGTAGTTTCACAAGCCGGACAGGGAGGGCCCAGCATTTT. Translating it yields CASSFTSRTGRAQHF.

The chain carries TRBV19 and TRBJ1-5; D may be TRBD1 (6 bases). The CDR3 consists of 16 residues. Germline CDR1 and CDR2: LNHDA and SQIVND (reference sequence). V lost 6 bases and J lost 4, with 19 bases in between. The CDR3 DNA follows: TGTGCCAGTAGAGCCCGGATTACCAGGGGAAATCAGCCCCAGCATTTT. Its translation: CASRARITRGNQPQHF.

The gene calls are TRBV30 and TRBJ1-5, with D unresolved. Germline CDR1 and CDR2: GTSNPN and SVGIG (reference sequence). The V and J ends lost 1 base and 7 bases respectively, with 11 bases between them. This CDR3 region has 13 residues. This chain's CDR3 is CAWSDTTGQPQHF. CDR3 in DNA: TGTGCCTGGAGTGATACCACCGGGCAGCCCCAGCATTTT.

The V and J genes are TRBV6-5 and TRBJ1-2, with 7 nucleotides matching TRBD1. Germline trimming cut 4 bases from V and 6 bases from J; bases unmatched to any gene: 2. Germline V gives CDR1 MNHEY, CDR2 SVGAGI. The length of the CDR3 is 12 residues. The CDR3 DNA follows: TGTGCCAGCAGTTCACAGGGGAATGGCTACACCTTC. Translation: CASSSQGNGYTF.

This clone was counted a single time. The J gene is TRBJ2-7, the V gene TRBV27; perhaps D is TRBD1 or TRBD2 (5 bases each). The CDR3 length is 14 residues. The germline V gene encodes CDR1 MNHEY and CDR2 SMNVEV (reference sequence). Deletions cut 3 bases from V and 7 bases from J, with 16 bases between. CDR3 sequence (DNA): TGTGCCAGCAGTTTGACAGCTAACAAGCGGGAGCAGTACTTC. This encodes CASSLTANKREQYF.

J is TRBJ2-7 and V is TRBV5-1; D unresolved. Germline V gene lookup returns CDR1 SGHRS and CDR2 YFSETQ. This CDR3 contains 16 residues. Trimming pared 0 bases from V and 7 bases from J, leaving 20 bases between. The CDR3 nucleotides are TGCGCCAGCAGCTTGGAAGGGTGGGCAAAAGGTGGAGAGCAGTACTTC. This codes for CASSLEGWAKGGEQYF.

The chain is built from TRBV6-5 and TRBJ2-7; no clear D gene. This CDR3 contains 11 residues. V shed 5 bases and J shed 6 bases, with 8 bases lying between them. Germline CDR1 MNHEY, CDR2 SVGAGI. This CDR3 reads CASSTPSEQYF. CDR3 DNA sequence: TGTGCCAGCAGTACTCCAAGCGAGCAGTACTTC.

J is TRBJ1-1 and V is TRBV14; unclear D gene. CDR3 length: 13 amino acids. The V gene's germline CDR1 is SGHDN and CDR2 FVKESK. Trimming removed 4 bases from V and 0 bases from J, with 6 bases in between. The DNA of the CDR3 is TGTGCCAGCAGCCTTAATCTGAACACTGAAGCTTTCTTT. Its translation is CASSLNLNTEAFF. The full variable domain, with the rest looked up from reference TRBV14 and TRBJ1-1, is EAGVTQFPSHSVIEKGQTVTLRCDPISGHDNLYWYRRVMGKEIKFLLHFVKESKQDESGMPNNRFLAERTGGTYSTLKVQPAELEDSGVYFCASSLNLNTEAFFGQGTRLTVV.

The chain couples TRBV7-2 to TRBJ2-1, with D tentatively TRBD2 (7 bases). The ends were cut back, 3 bases at V and 7 bases at J, with 16 bases in the middle. The CDR3 totals 15 residues. Germline V lookup: CDR1 SGHTA, CDR2 FQGNSA. CDR3 sequence reads: CASSFNSEGGNEQFF. The CDR3 DNA is TGTGCCAGCAGCTTCAACTCCGAGGGGGGGAATGAGCAGTTCTTC.

The genes are TRBV24-1 and TRBJ2-2; a weak D match, TRBD1 (6 bases). Trimming shortened V by 3 bases and J by 5 bases, and 12 bases separated the two germline ends. From germline, CDR1 is KGHDR and CDR2 SFDVKD. The length of the CDR3 is 15 residues. CDR3 amino acids: CATSDPRQVTGELFF. The DNA for the CDR3 is TGTGCCACCAGTGATCCGAGACAGGTGACCGGGGAGCTGTTTTTT.

V and J are TRBV7-2 and TRBJ2-5; 10 bases are a match to TRBD2. V shed 5 bases and J 5 bases; nucleotides not matched to a gene: 5. The CDR3 sequence is 14 residues long. The germline V gene has CDR1 SGHTA and CDR2 FQGNSA. The CDR3 DNA follows: TGTGCCAGCAGCGGAGCGGGAGGGGAGGAGACCCAGTACTTC. Translation gives CASSGAGGEETQYF.

The rearrangement uses TRBV19 and TRBJ1-1; 8 nucleotides line up with TRBD1. V dropped 6 bases and J dropped 2; count of bases not matched to a gene: 5. Germline assignment: CDR1 LNHDA and CDR2 SQIVND (reference sequence). The CDR3 has 14 amino acids. In nucleotides, the CDR3 is TGTGCCAGTAGGAGGGACAGGAGCAACACTGAAGCTTTCTTT. Protein product: CASRRDRSNTEAFF.

In this sample, this clone turned up a few times. The V call is TRBV10-3, the J call TRBJ2-5; D is ambiguous. The V gene's germline CDR1 is ENHRY and CDR2 SYGVKD. The CDR3 totals 13 residues. Trimming left V 6 bases short and J 4 bases short, with 12 bases between. The CDR3 is CAISTRTLETQYF. The CDR3 DNA reads as TGTGCCATCAGCACGAGGACGCTAGAGACCCAGTACTTC.

The chain uses TRBV9 and TRBJ1-4, with TRBD1 identical over 7 bases. CDR1 is SGDLS and CDR2 is YYNGEE in the germline V gene. The CDR3 length is 14 residues. Germline trimming cut 0 bases from V and 5 bases from J; bases unmatched to any gene: 1. The CDR3 DNA sequence: TGTGCCAGCAGCGTAGGGGACAGCAATGAAAAACTGTTTTTT. The encoded protein is CASSVGDSNEKLFF.

V usage is TRBV14 and J usage is TRBJ2-7, with D possibly matching TRBD1 (5 bases). In germline, CDR1 is SGHDN, CDR2 FVKESK. Trimming pared 4 bases from V and 6 bases from J, leaving 13 bases between. The CDR3 loop spans 13 amino acids. The DNA of the CDR3 is TGTGCCAGCAGCCCTATAGACAGATCCGAGCAGTACTTC. Translating gives CASSPIDRSEQYF. The variable domain in full, with the rest retrieved from reference TRBV14 and TRBJ2-7, is EAGVTQFPSHSVIEKGQTVTLRCDPISGHDNLYWYRRVMGKEIKFLLHFVKESKQDESGMPNNRFLAERTGGTYSTLKVQPAELEDSGVYFCASSPIDRSEQYFGPGTRLTVT.

The rearrangement links TRBV5-1 to TRBJ1-1, with a weak D call TRBD1 (6 bases). The germline gives CDR1 SGHRS, CDR2 YFSETQ. The CDR3 runs 15 residues. V was clipped by 1 base and J by 0 bases, with 10 bases between them. The CDR3 loop is CASSLQGQMNTEAFF. The CDR3 DNA follows: TGCGCCAGCAGCTTGCAGGGGCAAATGAACACTGAAGCTTTCTTT.

The chain combines TRBV7-9 with TRBJ2-7; D remains unclear. The ends were cut back, 3 bases at V and 1 base at J, with 10 bases in the middle. The CDR3 spans 14 residues. Germline assignment: CDR1 SEHNR and CDR2 FQNEAQ (reference sequence). DNA of the CDR3: TGTGCCAGCAGCTTGTCGGCAGCGTCCTACGAGCAGTACTTC. Residues: CASSLSAASYEQYF.

The chain uses TRBV7-9 and TRBJ2-7; D remains unclear. The CDR3 length is 12 residues. Germline values: CDR1 SEHNR, CDR2 FQNEAQ (reference sequence). V was trimmed by 3 bases and J by 4 bases, leaving 7 bases between them. The CDR3 region is CASSFRAYEQYF. DNA of the CDR3: TGTGCCAGCAGCTTTAGGGCGTACGAGCAGTACTTC.

This sequence joins TRBV28 and TRBJ1-2; unclear D gene. CDR3 size: 15 residues. Trimming cost V 6 bases and J 0 bases, with 14 bases left between them. CDR1 is MDHEN and CDR2 is SYDVKM in the germline V gene. This chain's CDR3 is CASSQIGSANYGYTF. The DNA of the CDR3 is TGTGCCAGCAGCCAAATCGGGTCAGCTAACTATGGCTACACCTTC.

The V call is TRBV30, the J call TRBJ1-1; no clear D. Germline V gives CDR1 GTSNPN, CDR2 SVGIG (reference sequence). V lost 1 base, J lost 0 bases, and 6 bases lay in between. This CDR3 is built from 13 residues. The chain's CDR3 is CAWSASMNTEAFF. The CDR3 bases are TGTGCCTGGAGTGCGAGCATGAACACTGAAGCTTTCTTT.

This clone came up once. The V gene is TRBV12-3 or TRBV12-4, the J gene TRBJ2-1, with TRBD1 identical over 7 bases. V trimming: 6 bases; J trimming: 8 bases; junction bases outside the gene matches: 4. The CDR3 runs to 12 residues. The chain's CDR3 is CASRLQGYEQFF. The CDR3 bases are TGTGCCAGCAGACTACAGGGGTATGAGCAGTTCTTC.

This clone was picked up a small number of times. The chain has TRBV2 and TRBJ1-1; TRBD1 might be the D (6 bases). CDR3 length: 12 amino acids. Trimming shortened V by 7 bases and J by 3 bases, and 9 bases separated the two germline ends. Germline V gene sequence: CDR1 SNHLY, CDR2 FYNNEI. Here the CDR3 reads CASNRVDTEAFF. The CDR3 DNA follows: TGTGCCAGCAACAGGGTGGACACTGAAGCTTTCTTT.

CDR3 amino acids: CASIGGQANTEAFF. The CDR3 DNA reads TGTGCCAGCATCGGGGGCCAGGCGAACACTGAAGCTTTCTTT. The chain combines TRBV6-5 with TRBJ1-1; weak D call: TRBD1 (6 bases). Between the trimmed V and J ends, which lost 7 bases and 1 base, there was a span of 13 bases. This CDR3 has 14 amino acids. Looked up from germline, CDR1 is MNHEY and CDR2 is SVGAGI.

The V and J genes are TRBV5-1 and TRBJ1-3; D may be TRBD1 (5 bases). This CDR3 has 15 residues. V was shortened by 1 base and J by 4 bases, with 12 bases between the two germline ends. Germline V gene data show CDR1 as SGHRS and CDR2 as YFSETQ. The CDR3 loop reads CASSLYLGDGNTIYF. The CDR3 coding sequence is TGCGCCAGCAGCTTGTATTTAGGGGACGGAAACACCATATATTTT.

The chain combines TRBV7-2 with TRBJ1-6; D is undetermined. The germline V and J ends were trimmed by 7 bases and 6 bases, with 10 bases remaining between them. The CDR3 runs to 13 residues. The germline V gene encodes CDR1 SGHTA and CDR2 FQGNSA. The CDR3 loop is CASTPILNSPLHF. CDR3 sequence (DNA): TGTGCCAGCACCCCCATCCTTAATTCACCCCTCCACTTT.

The CDR3, as DNA: TGTGCCAGCAGTGGTCGCGGGGGGTGGATCGGGGAGCTGTTTTTT. Protein product: CASSGRGGWIGELFF. V gene TRBV2 combines with J gene TRBJ2-2, with TRBD2 identical over 8 bases. Trimming at V came to 4 bases and at J to 7 bases, leaving 8 bases not matched to a gene. Germline V lookup: CDR1 SNHLY, CDR2 FYNNEI. The CDR3 length is 15 residues.

The V call is TRBV11-2, the J call TRBJ2-6; 8 nucleotides match TRBD2. Trimming at V came to 4 bases and at J to 0 bases, leaving 2 bases not matched to a gene. Per germline, CDR1 SGHAT and CDR2 FQNNGV. This CDR3 region has 16 residues. The CDR3 spells CASSSRGDSGANVLTF. The DNA of the CDR3 is TGTGCCAGCAGCTCGCGGGGGGACTCTGGGGCCAACGTCCTGACTTTC.